This entry features one T cell receptor beta chain sequence. The CDR3 loop spans 13 amino acids. The germline V gene encodes CDR1 GTSNPN and CDR2 SVGIG (reference sequence). Deletions cut 4 bases from V and 2 bases from J, with 9 bases between. The sample comes from a study of patients and donors after allogeneic stem cell transplantation. A single record per CDR3 protein comes from TCRdb applying MiXCR to the RT-PCR reads. The profile shows fewer than 500,000 distinct CDR3 sequences, 16% of them singletons. V and J are TRBV30 and TRBJ1-5; D is undetermined. The TCR sequence derives from a human donor who was either an allogeneic HSCT recipient or a stem cell or donor lymphocyte infusion donor (not recorded which). It is not recorded whose cells these are; they may come from a transplant donor. Sequencing was done on a sample of blood, either unsorted or a sorted T cell fraction (not recorded which). The CDR3 loop reads CAWTHAGNQPQHF. CDR3 bases: TGTGCCTGGACCCATGCGGGCAATCAGCCCCAGCATTTT.